This paragraph covers one T cell receptor (beta chain) sequence. The antigen remains unidentified. Sequencing used immunoSEQ multiplex PCR; TCRdb keeps in-frame clones, though not all of them. The profile shows roughly 160,000 clones, 90% of them singletons. CDR3 size: 11 residues. Germline V gives CDR1 GTSNPN, CDR2 SVGIG (reference sequence). Trimming took off 3 bases at V and 3 bases at J, with 4 bases between the two ends. These data come from a study of T cell responses to AZD1222 COVID-19 vaccine. Study conclusions and caveats: Of spike-specific TCRs, nearly half reportedly target regions left unmutated in variants.

This receptor was obtained from an adult in good health. The source material was peripheral blood, sampled on day 0 of AZD1222 vaccination. The chain joins TRBV30 to TRBJ2-3; no clear D. The CDR3 sequence is CAWSRTDTQYF. CDR3 in DNA: TGTGCCTGGAGCCGAACAGATACGCAGTATTTT.